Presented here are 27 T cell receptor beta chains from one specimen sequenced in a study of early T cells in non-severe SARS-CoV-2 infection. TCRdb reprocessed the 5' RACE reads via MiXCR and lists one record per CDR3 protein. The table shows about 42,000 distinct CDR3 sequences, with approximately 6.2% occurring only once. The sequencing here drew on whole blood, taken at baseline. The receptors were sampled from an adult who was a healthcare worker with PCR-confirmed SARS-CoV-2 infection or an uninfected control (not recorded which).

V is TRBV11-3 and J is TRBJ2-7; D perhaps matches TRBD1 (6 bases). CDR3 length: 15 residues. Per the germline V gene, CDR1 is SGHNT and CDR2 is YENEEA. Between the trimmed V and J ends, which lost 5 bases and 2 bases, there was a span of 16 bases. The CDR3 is CASSEGQGGPYEQYF. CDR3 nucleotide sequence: TGTGCCAGCAGCGAGGGACAAGGGGGACCCTACGAGCAGTACTTC.

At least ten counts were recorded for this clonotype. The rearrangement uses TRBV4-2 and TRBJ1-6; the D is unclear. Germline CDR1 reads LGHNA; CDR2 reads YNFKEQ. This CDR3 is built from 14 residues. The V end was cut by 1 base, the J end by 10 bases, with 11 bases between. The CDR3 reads CASSQVSVESPLHF. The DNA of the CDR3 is TGTGCCAGCAGCCAAGTCTCGGTTGAATCACCCCTCCACTTT.

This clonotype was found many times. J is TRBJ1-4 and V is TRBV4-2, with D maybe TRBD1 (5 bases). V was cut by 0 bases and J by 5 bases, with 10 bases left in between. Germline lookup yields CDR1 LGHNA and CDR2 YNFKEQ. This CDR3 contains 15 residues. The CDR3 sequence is CASSQENRLNEKLFF. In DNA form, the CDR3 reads TGTGCCAGCAGCCAAGAAAACAGGTTGAATGAAAAACTGTTTTTT.

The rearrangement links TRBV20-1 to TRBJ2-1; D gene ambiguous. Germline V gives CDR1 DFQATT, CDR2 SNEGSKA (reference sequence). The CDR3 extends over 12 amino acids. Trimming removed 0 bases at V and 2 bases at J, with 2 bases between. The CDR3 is CSARDTYNEQFF. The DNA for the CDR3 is TGCAGTGCTAGAGACACCTACAATGAGCAGTTCTTC.

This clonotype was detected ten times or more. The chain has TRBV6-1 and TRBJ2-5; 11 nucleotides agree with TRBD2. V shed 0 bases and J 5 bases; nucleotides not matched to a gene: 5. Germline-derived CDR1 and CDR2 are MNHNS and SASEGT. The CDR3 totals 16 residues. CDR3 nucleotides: TGTGCCAGCAGTGAAGCTCTAGCGGGGGGATTGGAGACCCAGTACTTC. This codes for CASSEALAGGLETQYF.

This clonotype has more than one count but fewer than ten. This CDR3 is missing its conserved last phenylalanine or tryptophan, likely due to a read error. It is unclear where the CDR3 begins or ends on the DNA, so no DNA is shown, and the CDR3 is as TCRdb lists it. The CDR3 reads CASSGETGWRFL. The chain combines TRBV21-1 with TRBJ2-6; the tabulated D call, TRBD1, remains unverified against the DNA. TRBV21-1 is a known pseudogene. The CDR3 comprises 12 residues, both ends counted.

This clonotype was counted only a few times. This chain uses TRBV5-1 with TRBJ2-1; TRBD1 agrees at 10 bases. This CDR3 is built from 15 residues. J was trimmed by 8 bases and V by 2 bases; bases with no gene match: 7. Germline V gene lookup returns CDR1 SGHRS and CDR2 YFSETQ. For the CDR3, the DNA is TGCGCCAGCAGCTTCGCCGGGACAGGGGTCGATGAGCAGTTCTTC. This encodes CASSFAGTGVDEQFF.

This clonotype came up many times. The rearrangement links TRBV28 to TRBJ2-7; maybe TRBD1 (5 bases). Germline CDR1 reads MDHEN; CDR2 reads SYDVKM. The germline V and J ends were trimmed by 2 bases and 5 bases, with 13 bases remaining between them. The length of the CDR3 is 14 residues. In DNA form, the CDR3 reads TGTGCCAGCAGTTTAATCAGCTCAGGGAACGAGCAGTACTTC. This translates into CASSLISSGNEQYF.

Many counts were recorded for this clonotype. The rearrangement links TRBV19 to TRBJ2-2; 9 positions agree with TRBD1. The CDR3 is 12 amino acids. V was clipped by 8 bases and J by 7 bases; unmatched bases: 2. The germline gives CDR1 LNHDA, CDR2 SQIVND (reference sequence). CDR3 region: CASDRGDGELFF. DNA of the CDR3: TGTGCCAGTGACAGGGGGGACGGGGAGCTGTTTTTT. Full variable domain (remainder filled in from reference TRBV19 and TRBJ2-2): DGGITQSPKYLFRKEGQNVTLSCEQNLNHDAMYWYRQDPGQGLRLIYYSQIVNDFQKGDIAEGYSVSREKKESFPLTVTSAQKNPTAFYLCASDRGDGELFFGEGSRLTVL.

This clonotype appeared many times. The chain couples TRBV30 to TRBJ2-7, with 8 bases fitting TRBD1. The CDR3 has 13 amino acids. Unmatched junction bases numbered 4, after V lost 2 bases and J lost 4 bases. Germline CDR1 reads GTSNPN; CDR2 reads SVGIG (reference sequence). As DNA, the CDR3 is TGTGCCTGGAGTACAGGGGGTGTATACGAGCAGTACTTC. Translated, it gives CAWSTGGVYEQYF.

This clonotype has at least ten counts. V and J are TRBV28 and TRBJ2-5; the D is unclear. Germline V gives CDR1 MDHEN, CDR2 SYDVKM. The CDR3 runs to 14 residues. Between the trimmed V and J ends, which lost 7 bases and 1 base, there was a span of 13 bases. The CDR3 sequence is CASTPPNSQETQYF. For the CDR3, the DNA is TGTGCCAGCACTCCCCCGAACTCCCAAGAGACCCAGTACTTC.

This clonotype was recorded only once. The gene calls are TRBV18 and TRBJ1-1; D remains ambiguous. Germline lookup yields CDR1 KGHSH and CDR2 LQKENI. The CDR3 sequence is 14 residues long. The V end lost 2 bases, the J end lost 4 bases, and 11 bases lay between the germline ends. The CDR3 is CASSPNDVRTEAFF. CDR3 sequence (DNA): TGTGCCAGCTCACCAAACGACGTCCGCACTGAAGCTTTCTTT.

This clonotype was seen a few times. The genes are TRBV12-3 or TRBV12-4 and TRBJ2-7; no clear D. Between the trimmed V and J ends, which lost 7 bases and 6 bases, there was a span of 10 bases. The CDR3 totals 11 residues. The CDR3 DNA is TGTGCCAGCATCCCCGATATCGAGCAGTACTTC. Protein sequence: CASIPDIEQYF.

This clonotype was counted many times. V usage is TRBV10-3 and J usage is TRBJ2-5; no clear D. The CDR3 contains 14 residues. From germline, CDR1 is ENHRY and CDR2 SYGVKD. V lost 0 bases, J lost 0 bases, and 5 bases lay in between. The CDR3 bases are TGTGCCATCAGTGAGTCCCCTCACCAAGAGACCCAGTACTTC. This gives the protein CAISESPHQETQYF.

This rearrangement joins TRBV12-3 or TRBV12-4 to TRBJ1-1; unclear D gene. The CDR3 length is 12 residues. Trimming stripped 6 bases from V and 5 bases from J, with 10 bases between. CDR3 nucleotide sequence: TGTGCCAGCAGCTTCCGGGGAACTGAAGCTTTCTTT. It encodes CASSFRGTEAFF.

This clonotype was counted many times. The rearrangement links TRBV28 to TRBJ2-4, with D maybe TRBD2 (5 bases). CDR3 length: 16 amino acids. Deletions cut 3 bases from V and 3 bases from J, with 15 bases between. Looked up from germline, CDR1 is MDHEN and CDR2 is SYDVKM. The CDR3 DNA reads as TGTGCCAGCAGTTTGAGGGAATGGGTAGGCAAAAACATTCAGTACTTC. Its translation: CASSLREWVGKNIQYF.

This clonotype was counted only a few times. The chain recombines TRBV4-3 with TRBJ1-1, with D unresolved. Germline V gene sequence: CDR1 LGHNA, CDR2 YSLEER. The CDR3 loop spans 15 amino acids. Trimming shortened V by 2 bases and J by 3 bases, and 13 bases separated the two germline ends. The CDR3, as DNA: TGCGCCAGCAGCCAAATAAGGCTATCTGACACTGAAGCTTTCTTT. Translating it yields CASSQIRLSDTEAFF.

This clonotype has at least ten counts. The CDR3 spells CASSFSQGAEAFF. The CDR3 DNA follows: TGTGCCAGCAGCTTTTCTCAGGGGGCTGAAGCTTTCTTT. The chain is built from TRBV7-9 and TRBJ1-1, with 7 bases lining up with TRBD1. CDR1 and CDR2 from the germline V gene are SEHNR and FQNEAQ (reference sequence). Trimming took 3 bases from V and 6 from J; bases not matched to a gene: 4. This CDR3 comprises 13 residues. Full variable domain (remainder filled in from reference TRBV7-9 and TRBJ1-1): DTGVSQNPRHKITKRGQNVTFRCDPISEHNRLYWYRQTLGQGPEFLTYFQNEAQLEKSRLLSDRFSAERPKGSFSTLEIQRTEQGDSAMYLCASSFSQGAEAFFGQGTRLTVV.

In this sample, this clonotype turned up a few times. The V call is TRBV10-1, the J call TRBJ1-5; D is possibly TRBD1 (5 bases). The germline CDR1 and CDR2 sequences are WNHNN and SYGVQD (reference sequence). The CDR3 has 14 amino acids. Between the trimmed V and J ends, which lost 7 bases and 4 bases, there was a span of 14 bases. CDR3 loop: CASIRRDLNQPQHF. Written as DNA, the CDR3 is TGCGCCAGCATCCGGCGGGACTTAAATCAGCCCCAGCATTTT.

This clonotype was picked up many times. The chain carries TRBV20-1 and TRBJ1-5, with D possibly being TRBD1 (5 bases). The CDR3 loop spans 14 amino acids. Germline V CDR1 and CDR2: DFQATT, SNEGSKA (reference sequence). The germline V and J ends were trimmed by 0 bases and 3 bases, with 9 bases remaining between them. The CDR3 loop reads CSAREGVINQPQHF. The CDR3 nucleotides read TGCAGTGCTAGAGAAGGGGTAATCAATCAGCCCCAGCATTTT.

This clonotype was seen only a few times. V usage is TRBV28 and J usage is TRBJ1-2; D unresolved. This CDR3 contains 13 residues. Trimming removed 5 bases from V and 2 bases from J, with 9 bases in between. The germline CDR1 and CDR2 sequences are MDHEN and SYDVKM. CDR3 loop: CASSRSPNYGYTF. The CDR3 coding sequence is TGTGCCAGCAGTAGAAGTCCGAACTATGGCTACACCTTC.

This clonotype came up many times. CDR3 sequence: CASSLDGNYGYTF. For the CDR3, the DNA is TGTGCCAGCAGCTTGGATGGAAACTATGGCTACACCTTC. This chain connects TRBV5-4 to TRBJ1-2; the D is unclear. The germline V gene has CDR1 SGHNT and CDR2 YYREEE (reference sequence). The CDR3 is 13 amino acids. V was trimmed by 0 bases and J by 2 bases, leaving 5 bases between them.

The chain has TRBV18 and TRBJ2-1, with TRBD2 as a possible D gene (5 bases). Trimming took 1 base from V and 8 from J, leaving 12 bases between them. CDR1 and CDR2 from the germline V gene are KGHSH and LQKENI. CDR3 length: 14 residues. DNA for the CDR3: TGTGCCAGCTCACCACGATTCCCGAGGGATGAGCAGTTCTTC. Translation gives CASSPRFPRDEQFF.

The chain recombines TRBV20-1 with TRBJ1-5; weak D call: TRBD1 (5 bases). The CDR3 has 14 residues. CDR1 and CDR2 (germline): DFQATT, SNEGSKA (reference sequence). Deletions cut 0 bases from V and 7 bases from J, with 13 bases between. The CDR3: CSARDPGLGQPQHF. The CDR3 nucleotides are TGCAGTGCTAGAGATCCAGGGCTAGGACAGCCCCAGCATTTT.

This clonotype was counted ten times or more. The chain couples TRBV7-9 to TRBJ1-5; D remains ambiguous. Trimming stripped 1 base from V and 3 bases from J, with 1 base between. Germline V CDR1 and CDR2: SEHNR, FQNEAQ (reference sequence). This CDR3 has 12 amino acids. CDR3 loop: CASSLDNQPQHF. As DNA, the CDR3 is TGTGCCAGCAGCTTAGACAATCAGCCCCAGCATTTT.

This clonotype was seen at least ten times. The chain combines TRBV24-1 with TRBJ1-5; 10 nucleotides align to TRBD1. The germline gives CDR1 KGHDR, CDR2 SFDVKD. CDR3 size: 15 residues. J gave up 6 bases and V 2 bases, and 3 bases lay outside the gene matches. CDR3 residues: CATSDSRTGGQPQHF. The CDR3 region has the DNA TGTGCCACCAGTGATTCCCGGACAGGGGGTCAGCCCCAGCATTTT.

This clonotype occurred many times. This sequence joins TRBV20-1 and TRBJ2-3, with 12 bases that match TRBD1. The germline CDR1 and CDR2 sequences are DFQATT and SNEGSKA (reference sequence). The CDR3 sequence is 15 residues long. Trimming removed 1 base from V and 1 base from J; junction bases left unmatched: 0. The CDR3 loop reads CSARGDRGRTDTQYF. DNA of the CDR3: TGCAGTGCTAGAGGGGACAGGGGGCGCACAGATACGCAGTATTTT.